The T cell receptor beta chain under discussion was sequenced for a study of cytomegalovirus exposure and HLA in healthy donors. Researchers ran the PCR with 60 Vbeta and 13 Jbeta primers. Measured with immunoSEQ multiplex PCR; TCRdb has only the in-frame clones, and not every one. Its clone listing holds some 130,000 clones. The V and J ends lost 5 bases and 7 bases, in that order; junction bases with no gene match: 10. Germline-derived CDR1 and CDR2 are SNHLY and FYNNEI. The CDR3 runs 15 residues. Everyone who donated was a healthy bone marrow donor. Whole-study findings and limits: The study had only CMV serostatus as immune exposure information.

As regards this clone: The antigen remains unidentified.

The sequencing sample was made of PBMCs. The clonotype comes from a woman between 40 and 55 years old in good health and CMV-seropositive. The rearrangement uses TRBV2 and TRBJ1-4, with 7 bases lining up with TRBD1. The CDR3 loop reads CASSRGGAGSEKLFF. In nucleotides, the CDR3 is TGTGCCAGCAGTCGAGGGGGCGCGGGAAGTGAAAAACTGTTTTTT.